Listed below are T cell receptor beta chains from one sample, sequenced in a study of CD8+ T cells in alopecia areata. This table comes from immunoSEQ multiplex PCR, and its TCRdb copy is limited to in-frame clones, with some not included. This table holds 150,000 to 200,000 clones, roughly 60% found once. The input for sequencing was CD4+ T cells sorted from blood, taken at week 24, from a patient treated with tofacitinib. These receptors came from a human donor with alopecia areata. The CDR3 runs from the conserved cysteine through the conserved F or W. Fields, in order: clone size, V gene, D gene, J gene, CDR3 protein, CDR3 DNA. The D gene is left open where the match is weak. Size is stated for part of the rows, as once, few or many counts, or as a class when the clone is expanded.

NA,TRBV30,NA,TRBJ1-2,CAWSEAAVRTLGYTF,TGTGCCTGGAGTGAGGCAGCAGTAAGGACGTTAGGCTACACCTTC
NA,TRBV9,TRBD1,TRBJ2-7,CASSERTGASYEQYF,TGTGCCAGCAGCGAAAGGACAGGAGCGTCCTACGAGCAGTACTTC
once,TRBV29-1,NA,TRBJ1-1,CSAGQKLGTEAFF,TGCAGCGCCGGACAGAAACTAGGCACTGAAGCTTTCTTT
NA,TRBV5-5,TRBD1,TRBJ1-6,CASTLRTGYNSPLHF,TGTGCCAGCACCCTCCGGACAGGGTATAATTCACCCCTCCACTTT
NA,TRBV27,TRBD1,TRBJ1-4,CASRTGANEKLFF,TGTGCCAGCAGGACAGGGGCTAATGAAAAACTGTTTTTT
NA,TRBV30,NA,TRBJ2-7,CAWMREGRYEQYF,TGTGCCTGGATGAGGGAAGGGAGGTACGAGCAGTACTTC
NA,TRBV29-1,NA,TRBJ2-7,CSVFQGGGQYF,TGCAGCGTTTTCCAGGGAGGTGGGCAGTACTTC
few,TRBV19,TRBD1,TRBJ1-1,CASTPGTANTEAFF,TGTGCCAGTACCCCCGGGACAGCGAACACTGAAGCTTTCTTT
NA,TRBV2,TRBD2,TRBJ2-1,CASSEAPGLAQRGYNEQFF,TGTGCCAGCAGTGAAGCACCGGGGCTGGCCCAGCGGGGGTACAATGAGCAGTTCTTC
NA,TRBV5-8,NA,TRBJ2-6,CASSLWGANVLTF,TGTGCCAGCAGCTTGTGGGGGGCCAACGTCCTGACTTTC
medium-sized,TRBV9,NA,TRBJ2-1,CASSVRSNEQFF,TGTGCCAGCAGCGTCCGATCCAATGAGCAGTTCTTC
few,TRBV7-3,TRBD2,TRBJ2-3,CASSPWTSGTDTQYF,TGTGCCAGCAGCCCCTGGACTAGCGGAACAGATACGCAGTATTTT
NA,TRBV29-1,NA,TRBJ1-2,CSDLDRSGYTF,TGCAGCGACCTTGACAGGAGTGGCTACACCTTC
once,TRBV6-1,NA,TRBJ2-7,CASSESRGSPYEQYF,TGTGCCAGCAGCGAATCCAGGGGTTCCCCCTACGAGCAGTACTTC
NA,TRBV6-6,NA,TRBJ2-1,CASSGLEFAFGEQFF,TGTGCCAGCAGTGGTCTTGAGTTTGCCTTTGGAGAGCAGTTCTTC
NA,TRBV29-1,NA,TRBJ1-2,CSVEGSANYGYTF,TGCAGCGTTGAAGGGTCAGCTAACTATGGCTACACCTTC
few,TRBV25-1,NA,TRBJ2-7,CASSSSTYEQYF,TGTGCCAGCTCCAGTTCCACCTACGAGCAGTACTTC
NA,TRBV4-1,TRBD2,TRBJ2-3,CASSQDGAGAQITQYF,TGCGCCAGCAGCCAAGACGGAGCGGGGGCCCAGATTACGCAGTATTTT
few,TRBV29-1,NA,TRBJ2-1,CSVDDGTLYNEQFF,TGCAGCGTTGACGACGGGACTCTTTACAATGAGCAGTTCTTC
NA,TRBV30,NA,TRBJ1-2,CAWTPGETGYTF,TGTGCCTGGACCCCCGGGGAAACGGGCTACACCTTC
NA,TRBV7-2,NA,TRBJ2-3,CASSPDQFRFYTQYF,TGTGCCAGCAGTCCCGACCAGTTTAGGTTCTATACGCAGTATTTT
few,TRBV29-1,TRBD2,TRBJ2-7,CSVEDRAGGSEQYF,TGCAGCGTTGAAGATAGAGCGGGGGGATCCGAGCAGTACTTC
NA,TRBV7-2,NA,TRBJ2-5,CASSLAFFLGRETQYF,TGTGCCAGCAGCTTAGCTTTTTTTTTGGGTCGTGAGACCCAGTACTTC
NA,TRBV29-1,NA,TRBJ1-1,CSATGHLAFF,TGCAGCGCGACTGGGCACCTAGCTTTCTTT
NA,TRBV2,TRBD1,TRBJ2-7,CASNPGQGPYEQYF,TGTGCCAGCAATCCGGGACAGGGTCCCTACGAGCAGTACTTC
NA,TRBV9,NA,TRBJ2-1,CASSGRGRYNEQFF,TGTGCCAGCAGCGGGCGGGGGCGTTACAATGAGCAGTTCTTC
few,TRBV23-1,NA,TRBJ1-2,CASSTKGVSPSGYTF,TGCGCCAGCAGTACAAAAGGAGTATCTCCTAGCGGCTACACCTTC
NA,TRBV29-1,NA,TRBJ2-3,CSVNYRVTDTQYF,TGCAGCGTTAATTACAGGGTCACAGATACGCAGTATTTT
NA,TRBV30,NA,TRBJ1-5,CAWSPTGSQPQHF,TGTGCCTGGAGTCCAACAGGCTCTCAGCCCCAGCATTTT
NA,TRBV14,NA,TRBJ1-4,CASSQNGQRNEKLFF,TGTGCCAGCAGCCAAAATGGACAGAGAAATGAAAAACTGTTTTTT
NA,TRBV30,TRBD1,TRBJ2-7,CAWSRDRAYEQYF,TGTGCCTGGAGCCGGGACAGGGCCTACGAGCAGTACTTC
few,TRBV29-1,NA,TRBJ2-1,CSAGRDRGNEQFF,TGCAGCGCCGGACGGGATAGGGGGAATGAGCAGTTCTTC
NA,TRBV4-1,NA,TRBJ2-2,CASSQERGNTGELFF,TGCGCCAGCAGCCAAGAGAGGGGGAACACCGGGGAGCTGTTTTTT
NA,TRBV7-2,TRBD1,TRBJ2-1,CASSTQGAANEQFF,TGTGCCAGCAGCACACAGGGGGCTGCAAATGAGCAGTTCTTC
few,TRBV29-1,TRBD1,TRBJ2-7,CSVDGQGDTYEQYF,TGCAGCGTTGATGGACAGGGGGACACCTACGAGCAGTACTTC
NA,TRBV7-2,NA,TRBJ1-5,CASSPRQDSLFGQPQHF,TGTGCCAGCAGCCCCAGGCAGGACAGTTTATTCGGTCAGCCCCAGCATTTT
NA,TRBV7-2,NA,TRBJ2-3,CASSPAGLITLYF,TGTGCCAGCAGCCCAGCTGGACTAATCACTCTGTATTTT
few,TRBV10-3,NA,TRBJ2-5,CAISGPGRRETQYF,TGTGCCATCAGCGGTCCCGGACGGAGGGAGACCCAGTACTTC
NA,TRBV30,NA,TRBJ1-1,CAGQRLEAFF,TGTGCCGGTCAGCGACTTGAAGCTTTCTTT
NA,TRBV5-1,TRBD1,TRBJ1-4,CASSSRTGANEKLFF,TGCGCCAGCAGCTCACGGACAGGGGCTAATGAAAAACTGTTTTTT
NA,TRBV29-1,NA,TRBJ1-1,CSVDWPEAFF,TGCAGCGTTGACTGGCCTGAAGCTTTCTTT
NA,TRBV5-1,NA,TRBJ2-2,CASSYGTGTGELFF,TGCGCCAGCAGCTACGGTACAGGGACCGGGGAGCTGTTTTTT